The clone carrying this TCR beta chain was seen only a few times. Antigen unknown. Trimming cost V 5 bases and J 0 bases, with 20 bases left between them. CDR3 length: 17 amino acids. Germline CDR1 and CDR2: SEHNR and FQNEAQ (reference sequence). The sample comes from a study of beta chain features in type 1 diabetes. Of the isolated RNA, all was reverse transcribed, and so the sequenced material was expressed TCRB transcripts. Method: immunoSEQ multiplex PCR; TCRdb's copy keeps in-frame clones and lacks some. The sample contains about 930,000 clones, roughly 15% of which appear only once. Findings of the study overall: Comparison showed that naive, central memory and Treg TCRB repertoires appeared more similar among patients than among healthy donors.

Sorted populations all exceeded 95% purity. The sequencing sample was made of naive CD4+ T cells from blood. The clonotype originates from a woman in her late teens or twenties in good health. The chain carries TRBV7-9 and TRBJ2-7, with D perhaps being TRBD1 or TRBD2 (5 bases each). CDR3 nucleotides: TGTGCCAGCAGCCAAACATTTGTCTGGGGGAACTCCTACGAGCAGTACTTC. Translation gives CASSQTFVWGNSYEQYF.